The 8 T cell receptor beta chains in this list originate from one sample, sequenced in a study of T cells in localized non-small cell lung cancer. The table came from immunoSEQ multiplex PCR; TCRdb's copy has only in-frame clones and leaves some out. The sample carries fewer than 3,500 clones, around 24% recorded once. This material consisted of lung tumor tissue, taken before any cancer treatment. These TCRs come from a man aged 40-75 years with stage I lung adenocarcinoma.

This clone was seen a handful of times. The gene calls are TRBV6-8 and TRBJ1-1; no definite D call. The CDR3 covers 13 residues. Per the germline V gene, CDR1 is MNHGY and CDR2 is SAAAGT. V lost 6 bases and J lost 1, with 9 bases in between. The CDR3 is CASSFRRNTEAFF. CDR3 nucleotides: TGTGCCAGCAGCTTTAGGCGGAACACTGAAGCTTTCTTT.

This clone was detected a few times. The chain is built from TRBV11-3 and TRBJ2-1, with D tentatively TRBD2 (5 bases). Per the germline V gene, CDR1 is SGHNT and CDR2 is YENEEA. Trimming cost V 2 bases and J 7 bases, with 12 bases left between them. The CDR3 is 14 residues long. The CDR3 protein is CASSLIGLRNEQFF. CDR3 bases: TGTGCCAGCAGCTTAATCGGACTTCGTAATGAGCAGTTCTTC.

The chain joins TRBV5-1 to TRBJ1-5, with D hard to call. CDR1 SGHRS and CDR2 YFSETQ come from the germline V gene. The length of the CDR3 is 15 residues. V dropped 0 bases and J dropped 3 bases, with 10 bases sitting between them. Here the CDR3 DNA reads TGCGCCAGCAGCTTGGGTGGAACCTCCAATCAGCCCCAGCATTTT. Its translation is CASSLGGTSNQPQHF.

This chain uses TRBV18 with TRBJ1-1, with D perhaps TRBD1 (5 bases). CDR1 KGHSH and CDR2 LQKENI come from the germline V gene. The V and J ends lost 0 bases and 10 bases respectively, with 12 bases between them. The CDR3 loop spans 13 amino acids. The CDR3 DNA sequence: TGTGCCAGCTCACCACCGGGGACCCTCGGAGCTTTCTTT. This codes for CASSPPGTLGAFF.

The J gene is TRBJ2-1, the V gene TRBV11-3; TRBD1 aligns across 7 bases. Germline V gene sequence: CDR1 SGHNT, CDR2 YENEEA. The CDR3 totals 15 residues. Trimming took 5 bases from V and 4 from J; bases not matched to a gene: 8. The CDR3 bases are TGTGCCAGCAGCCCGCGACAGGGCCGGTACAATGAGCAGTTCTTC. Residues: CASSPRQGRYNEQFF.

This clone is judged large. The V call is TRBV19, the J call TRBJ2-5; no clear D. V dropped 1 base and J dropped 2 bases, with 2 bases sitting between them. The CDR3 loop spans 12 amino acids. The germline CDR1 and CDR2 sequences are LNHDA and SQIVND (reference sequence). The CDR3 DNA sequence: TGTGCCAGTAGTATAGCTCAAGAGACCCAGTACTTC. Its translation: CASSIAQETQYF.

This clone was recorded at least ten times. This chain links TRBV11-3 with TRBJ2-1; TRBD2 aligns across 9 bases. With 5 bases clipped from V and 6 bases from J, the junction kept 8 bases outside the gene matches. Germline lookup yields CDR1 SGHNT and CDR2 YENEEA. The CDR3 spans 15 residues. CDR3 DNA: TGTGCCAGCAGCCCTACTAGCGGGCCAATCAATGAGCAGTTCTTC. This encodes CASSPTSGPINEQFF.

The chain combines TRBV6-8 with TRBJ1-3; D is uncertain. The CDR3 runs to 13 residues. Trimming stripped 4 bases from V and 4 bases from J, with 8 bases between. The V gene's germline CDR1 is MNHGY and CDR2 SAAAGT. DNA for the CDR3: TGTGCCAGCAGTTCCCCCAGGGGAAACACCATATATTTT. This sequence encodes CASSSPRGNTIYF.